This TCR beta chain is drawn from a study of CD8 T cells in Susac syndrome (dated by TCRdb to the late 2010s). The study in broad terms: The study used repertoire sequencing to test whether antigen drove CD8+ T cell activation and differentiation in Susac syndrome.

CDR1 and CDR2 were assigned from the germline V gene as MNHEY and SVGAGI. V lost 8 bases and J lost 5 bases; the stretch between them is 16 bases long. There are 14 amino acids in the CDR3, from cysteine to phenylalanine inclusive. Only the CDR3 DNA stays, 42 bases, in frame from base 1. As for this clonotype: Its antigen target is currently unknown. Base qualities are not provided; no much larger clone lies one nucleotide away.

High-throughput TCR beta sequencing profiled peripheral blood CD8+ and CD4+ T cells from healthy donors, Susac syndrome patients and multiple sclerosis patients. The healthy donors served as controls matched for age and sex. Bulk CD8+ and CD4+ T cells were purified magnetically by negative isolation, whereas CD8+ TEMRA cells were enriched by FACS. Blood was drawn into EDTA tubes, processed within 24 hours, and PBMCs were isolated by density gradient centrifugation. PBMCs intended for TCR sequencing were cryopreserved in liquid nitrogen and thawed later in a water bath at 37 degrees C. A purity of at least 90% was achieved for sorted or isolated CD4+, CD8+ and CD8+ TEMRA cells. On the study overall, not on this receptor specifically: The number of individuals in the TCR sequencing and HLA analysis was acknowledged as relatively small.

RNA was extracted with the RNeasy kit and roughly 0.45 to 1 ug was reverse transcribed using random hexamers. The immunoSEQ multiplex PCR assay, which covers 54 Vbeta and 13 Jbeta segments, was used to amplify TCR beta CDR3 regions. PCR amplification bias was corrected using a synthetic template baseline for primer optimization and computational correction. In the authors' own workflow: Reads were annotated to V, D and J genes per IMGT and analyzed with immunoSEQ Analyzer, keeping only productive sequences. To calculate clonality, Shannon entropy was normalized by log2 of the number of productive unique sequences and then subtracted from one. Public and private clones were assessed among the 100 most prevalent clones of each patient and control. Clones were defined as Susac-specific when absent from the healthy and MS cohorts, from roughly 1,000 published viral clones and from other ImmuneACCESS disease sequences. TCRdb applied fastp at Q25 and MiXCR to the public reads, then kept only in-frame beta chains. Entries that share a CDR3 protein sequence are merged under the most common genes and DNA. The V and J calls, along with clone size, are taken from TCRdb and not from the paper's own processing. The sample has some 170,000 distinct CDR3 sequences on record, roughly 95% of them singletons. The ten top clones hold less than 0.12% of the sample.

Sequenced input: CD4+ T cells from PBMCs. The chain links TRBV6-5 with TRBJ2-1, with the D call tentatively TRBD1 or TRBD2, each fitting 6 bases. This TCR was sampled from a human donor in good health. The nucleotide sequence is given as TGTGCCAGCTTCCGGGGGCCTAATAACAATGAGCAGTTCTTC. This gives the protein CASFRGPNNNEQFF.